The 20 T cell receptor beta chains listed next were all sequenced from one sample in a study of OX40 agonist ivuxolimab in advanced cancers. TCRdb's copy holds only in-frame clones and misses some; the assay was immunoSEQ multiplex PCR. The sample has 60,000 to 75,000 clones, around 81% seen once. Here the sequenced sample was CD4+ or CD8+ T cells sorted from blood, taken in a trial of the OX40 agonist ivuxolimab. Receptors originate from an adult with an advanced solid tumor such as melanoma, head and neck, liver or kidney cancer.

V gene TRBV7-6 combines with J gene TRBJ2-3; D is unclear. V shed 0 bases and J shed 0 bases, with 7 bases lying between them. The CDR3 consists of 15 residues. Germline V gene lookup returns CDR1 SGHVS and CDR2 FNYEAQ. For the CDR3, the DNA is TGTGCCAGCAGCTTAGCGATGGGCAGCACAGATACGCAGTATTTT. Its translation is CASSLAMGSTDTQYF.

This sequence joins TRBV11-2 and TRBJ1-1; TRBD1 matches 9 bases. The CDR3 loop spans 15 amino acids. After removal of 2 bases from V and 4 bases from J, the junction contained 5 bases not matched to a gene. Germline loops: CDR1 SGHAT, CDR2 FQNNGV. The chain's CDR3 is CASSLRTGVSTEAFF. Written as DNA, the CDR3 is TGTGCCAGCAGCTTAAGGACAGGGGTGAGCACTGAAGCTTTCTTT.

The V and J genes are TRBV19 and TRBJ2-1; the match to TRBD2 covers 8 bases. After removal of 0 bases from V and 9 bases from J, the junction contained 7 bases not matched to a gene. The germline CDR1 and CDR2 sequences are LNHDA and SQIVND (reference sequence). This CDR3 contains 15 residues. The CDR3 here is CASSIEPGGPAEQFF. DNA of the CDR3: TGTGCCAGTAGTATAGAACCGGGGGGGCCGGCTGAGCAGTTCTTC.

This clone was seen once. This chain links TRBV30 with TRBJ2-6; D remains ambiguous. Germline V gene lookup returns CDR1 GTSNPN and CDR2 SVGIG (reference sequence). Trimming removed 0 bases from V and 0 bases from J, with 6 bases in between. The CDR3 is 15 residues long. Here the CDR3 DNA reads TGTGCCTGGAGTGTACAAGTCTCTGGGGCCAACGTCCTGACTTTC. Its translation is CAWSVQVSGANVLTF. Together with reference TRBV30 and TRBJ2-6, the CDR3 gives the full variable domain: SQTIHQWPATLVQPVGSPLSLECTVEGTSNPNLYWYRQAAGRGLQLLFYSVGIGQISSEVPQNLSASRPQDRQFILSSKKLLLSDSGFYLCAWSVQVSGANVLTFGAGSRLTVL.

The V and J genes are TRBV19 and TRBJ2-3; 8 positions agree with TRBD1. The trim removed 1 base at V and 3 bases at J, leaving 0 bases unmatched. The CDR3 contains 14 residues. Germline lookup yields CDR1 LNHDA and CDR2 SQIVND (reference sequence). The CDR3: CASSIGTGTDTQYF. The CDR3 DNA sequence: TGTGCCAGTAGTATAGGGACAGGGACAGATACGCAGTATTTT.

The rearrangement uses TRBV7-9 and TRBJ2-7; no clear D gene. V lost 4 bases and J lost 5, with 15 bases in between. The V gene's germline CDR1 is SEHNR and CDR2 FQNEAQ (reference sequence). This CDR3 is 14 amino acids long. In DNA form, the CDR3 reads TGTGCCAGCAGCTCAAATTGGGGTAAGGACGAGCAGTACTTC. Translating gives CASSSNWGKDEQYF.

This clone has only one observation. The genes are TRBV10-3 and TRBJ2-1; 9 bases line up with TRBD1. Trimming removed 10 bases from V and 5 bases from J; junction bases left unmatched: 6. The length of the CDR3 is 13 residues. CDR1 and CDR2 (germline): ENHRY, SYGVKD. CDR3 sequence reads: CATTGTGNNEQFF. The CDR3 DNA follows: TGTGCCACTACCGGGACAGGGAACAATGAGCAGTTCTTC.

The chain recombines TRBV29-1 with TRBJ1-1, with D possibly being TRBD1 (6 bases). CDR3 size: 13 residues. The V end lost 6 bases, the J end lost 3 bases, and 14 bases lay between the germline ends. CDR1 SQVTM and CDR2 ANQGSEA come from the germline V gene. The CDR3 sequence: CSVLEQGYTEAFF. DNA of the CDR3: TGCAGCGTCCTAGAACAGGGATACACTGAAGCTTTCTTT.

V is TRBV5-1 and J is TRBJ2-3, with TRBD2 as a possible D gene (6 bases). This CDR3 region has 15 residues. Per the germline V gene, CDR1 is SGHRS and CDR2 is YFSETQ. V lost 4 bases, J lost 2 bases, and 14 bases lay in between. CDR3: CASSPTGLNTDTQYF. The DNA of the CDR3 is TGCGCCAGCAGCCCCACGGGACTCAACACAGATACGCAGTATTTT.

V gene TRBV7-9 combines with J gene TRBJ1-5; 9 bases agree with TRBD1. The CDR3 loop spans 15 amino acids. The V and J ends lost 4 bases and 3 bases, in that order; junction bases with no gene match: 4. The germline V gene has CDR1 SEHNR and CDR2 FQNEAQ (reference sequence). CDR3 nucleotide sequence: TGTGCCAGCAGCTCAGGACAGGGGTCCAATCAGCCCCAGCATTTT. It specifies CASSSGQGSNQPQHF.

This clone was counted a few times. The V gene is TRBV28, the J gene TRBJ1-5; TRBD1 might be the D (5 bases). V lost 4 bases to trimming and J lost 2 bases, with 12 bases between them. CDR1 MDHEN and CDR2 SYDVKM come from the germline V gene. The CDR3 is 15 amino acids. CDR3 nucleotide sequence: TGTGCCAGCAGTTCCTTTGGCAGGGGCAATCAGCCCCAGCATTTT. Its protein product is CASSSFGRGNQPQHF.

The chain joins TRBV5-4 to TRBJ2-1; possibly TRBD2 for D (6 bases). This CDR3 has 15 amino acids. CDR1 SGHNT and CDR2 YYREEE come from the germline V gene (reference sequence). The V gene lost 4 bases and the J gene lost 4 bases, with 15 bases spanning the gap. CDR3: CASSPLVGGYNEQFF. Here the CDR3 DNA reads TGTGCCAGCAGCCCCTTAGTGGGGGGATACAATGAGCAGTTCTTC.

This chain connects TRBV29-1 to TRBJ2-5; the D gene is possibly TRBD2 (6 bases). The CDR3 runs 15 residues. Deletions cut 7 bases from V and 2 bases from J, with 20 bases between. Germline CDR1 and CDR2: SQVTM and ANQGSEA. Written as DNA, the CDR3 is TGCAGCGCTACCCCGGCCGGACTAAGACAAGAGACCCAGTACTTC. Protein sequence: CSATPAGLRQETQYF.

The chain has TRBV6-5 and TRBJ1-2, with D possibly matching TRBD1 (6 bases). This CDR3 is 14 amino acids long. Germline V gene sequence: CDR1 MNHEY, CDR2 SVGAGI. Between the trimmed V and J ends, which lost 0 bases and 2 bases, there was a span of 7 bases. CDR3 nucleotide sequence: TGTGCCAGCAGTTACTCCACAGGGAACTATGGCTACACCTTC. The encoded protein is CASSYSTGNYGYTF.

This rearrangement joins TRBV19 to TRBJ1-2; 8 bases are shared with TRBD1. Germline CDR1 and CDR2: LNHDA and SQIVND (reference sequence). With 6 bases clipped from V and 8 bases from J, the junction kept 11 bases outside the gene matches. The CDR3 covers 14 residues. Here the CDR3 reads CASSPFDRGGGYTF. For the CDR3, the DNA is TGTGCCAGTAGCCCGTTTGACAGGGGAGGCGGCTACACCTTC.

The gene calls are TRBV4-1 and TRBJ1-6; D ambiguous. From germline, CDR1 is MGHRA and CDR2 YSYEKL. CDR3 size: 14 residues. The ends were cut back, 1 base at V and 9 bases at J, with 10 bases in the middle. CDR3 in amino acids: CASSQVPTASPLHF. The CDR3 DNA follows: TGCGCCAGCAGCCAAGTCCCCACGGCTTCACCCCTCCACTTT.

This chain links TRBV5-1 with TRBJ1-1; TRBD1 agrees at 8 bases. V was clipped by 6 bases and J by 4 bases; unmatched bases: 11. The germline V gene has CDR1 SGHRS and CDR2 YFSETQ. CDR3 length: 15 amino acids. CDR3 sequence reads: CASTGTGGFLTEAFF. CDR3 nucleotides: TGCGCCAGCACCGGGACAGGAGGCTTCCTCACTGAAGCTTTCTTT.

In nucleotides, the CDR3 is TGTGCCAGCAGCCCTAGCGGGGGCCAAGAGACCCAGTACTTC. This codes for CASSPSGGQETQYF. The chain joins TRBV11-2 to TRBJ2-5, with TRBD2 matching 10 bases. The germline V gene encodes CDR1 SGHAT and CDR2 FQNNGV. Germline trimming cut 5 bases from V and 1 base from J; bases unmatched to any gene: 1. There are 14 residues in the CDR3.

This chain joins TRBV2 and TRBJ2-4; either TRBD1 or TRBD2 may supply D (7 bases each). The V end was cut by 4 bases, the J end by 8 bases, with 18 bases between. This CDR3 region has 15 residues. Per germline, CDR1 SNHLY and CDR2 FYNNEI. The CDR3 loop is CASSVGRGGVHIQYF. The CDR3 DNA sequence: TGTGCCAGCAGTGTGGGCAGGGGGGGTGTGCACATTCAGTACTTC.

This chain connects TRBV19 to TRBJ1-1, with D unclear. From germline, CDR1 is LNHDA and CDR2 SQIVND (reference sequence). This CDR3 has 13 amino acids. V shed 2 bases and J shed 0 bases, with 4 bases lying between them. CDR3 sequence: CASSILMNTEAFF. CDR3 nucleotide sequence: TGTGCCAGTAGTATACTTATGAACACTGAAGCTTTCTTT.